Following are 27 T cell receptor beta chains from one sample sequenced in a study of beta chain features in type 1 diabetes (dated by TCRdb to the late 2010s). The library was produced with the immunoSEQ multiplex PCR assay. The entire isolated RNA was reverse transcribed using the High Capacity cDNA Reverse Transcription Kit, and thus expressed TCRB transcripts were sequenced. Not all clones reach the TCRdb copy of this immuneACCESS table, which keeps in-frame sequences only. Checked studies attribute under half of the gap to unresolved V genes and leave the rest unexplained. The sample records about 320,000 clones, approximately 14% of which are singletons. The top ten clones comprise 6.7% of the sample. Source material: central memory CD4+ T cells from blood. The receptors here all came from a man aged 25 to 40 in good health.

The chain couples TRBV7-9 to TRBJ1-1; D not resolved. The CDR3 loop spans 14 amino acids. The V gene lost 2 bases and the J gene lost 1 base, with 8 bases spanning the gap. Germline values: CDR1 SEHNR, CDR2 FQNEAQ (reference sequence). DNA of the CDR3: TGTGCCAGCAGCTTAAACAGACAGAACACTGAAGCTTTCTTT. Protein sequence: CASSLNRQNTEAFF.

In this sample, this clone turned up a few times. The CDR3 sequence: CAISEQLPAYEQYV. DNA of the CDR3: TGTGCCATCAGTGAGCAGTTGCCCGCCTACGAGCAGTACGTC. The chain couples TRBV10-3 to TRBJ2-7; no firm D call. The length of the CDR3 is 14 residues. V gave up 2 bases and J gave up 2 bases, with 10 bases separating them. Germline loops: CDR1 ENHRY, CDR2 SYGVKD.

This clone has more than one count but fewer than ten. This chain uses TRBV4-1 with TRBJ2-7; 13 nucleotides line up with TRBD2. The CDR3 is 15 amino acids. Germline values: CDR1 MGHRA, CDR2 YSYEKL. J gave up 7 bases and V 8 bases, and 11 bases lay outside the gene matches. This CDR3 is CASRGVTSGGAEQYF. The CDR3 DNA follows: TGCGCCAGCCGAGGGGTAACTAGCGGGGGGGCAGAGCAGTACTTC.

This rearrangement joins TRBV18 to TRBJ2-7; TRBD2 aligns across 15 bases. The CDR3 loop spans 15 amino acids. Germline V lookup: CDR1 KGHSH, CDR2 LQKENI. V shed 6 bases, J shed 3 bases, and the junction held 3 bases outside the gene matches. The CDR3 DNA reads as TGTGCCAGCTCTTCGGGACTAGCGGGGGGCTACGAGCAGTACGTC. Its translation is CASSSGLAGGYEQYV.

The chain has TRBV4-1 and TRBJ2-3; 7 bases line up with TRBD2. From germline, CDR1 is MGHRA and CDR2 YSYEKL. CDR3 length equals 16 residues. V lost 5 bases to trimming and J lost 2 bases; unmatched junction nucleotides: 10. This CDR3 reads CASSDRGGRDTDTQYF. The DNA of the CDR3 is TGCGCCAGCAGCGACCGCGGCGGGAGAGACACAGATACGCAGTATTTT.

This clone has more than one count but fewer than ten. The chain has TRBV11-2 and TRBJ2-5, with 10 bases matching TRBD2. The J call may be mistaken, given a closer DNA end match to TRBJ2-7. The length of the CDR3 is 16 residues. Per the germline V gene, CDR1 is SGHAT and CDR2 is FQNNGV. CDR3 coding DNA: TGTGCCAGCAGCCCGAGGGCCGGGACTAGCGTATACGAGCAGTACTTC. Translating it yields CASSPRAGTSVYEQYF.

This clone was seen only a few times. The chain employs TRBV15 and TRBJ2-1, with 12 nucleotides matching TRBD1. The V and J ends lost 1 base and 6 bases, in that order; junction bases with no gene match: 7. The CDR3 has 17 residues. The germline V gene has CDR1 LNHNV and CDR2 YYDKDF (reference sequence). The chain's CDR3 is CATSRAGTGGLGNEQFF. The CDR3 coding sequence is TGTGCCACCAGCAGAGCCGGGACAGGGGGCTTGGGCAATGAGCAGTTCTTC.

The gene calls are TRBV14 and TRBJ2-1, with TRBD2 matching over 9 bases. Germline assignment: CDR1 SGHDN and CDR2 FVKESK. This CDR3 has 17 amino acids. V was pared by 1 base and J by 9 bases, with 13 bases of the junction left unmatched. CDR3 region: CASSQVGGGRAVGEQFF. The CDR3 bases are TGTGCCAGCAGCCAAGTTGGGGGCGGGAGGGCCGTTGGTGAGCAGTTCTTC.

The chain carries TRBV28 and TRBJ1-1, with D tentatively TRBD1 (5 bases). Trimming stripped 5 bases from V and 5 bases from J, with 18 bases between. CDR1 and CDR2 (germline): MDHEN, SYDVKM. This CDR3 contains 15 residues. The CDR3 DNA reads TGTGCCAGCAGTGCTGGGGGAATAATTGGGACTGAAGCTTTCTTT. Translated, it gives CASSAGGIIGTEAFF.

This chain connects TRBV27 to TRBJ1-6; D not resolved. Germline-derived CDR1 and CDR2 are MNHEY and SMNVEV (reference sequence). This CDR3 spans 15 amino acids. V was shortened by 4 bases and J by 6 bases, with 13 bases between the two germline ends. The DNA for the CDR3 is TGTGCCAGCAGTTCCCAGGCGACGGGTAATTCACCCCTCCACTTT. This codes for CASSSQATGNSPLHF.

The chain joins TRBV9 to TRBJ1-1; 10 bases are shared with TRBD1. Germline V gene sequence: CDR1 SGDLS, CDR2 YYNGEE. V lost 0 bases to trimming and J lost 4 bases; unmatched junction nucleotides: 6. The CDR3 totals 16 residues. The CDR3 DNA sequence: TGTGCCAGCAGCGTAGGCGGTCGGACAGGGGGCACTGAAGCTTTCTTT. It specifies CASSVGGRTGGTEAFF.

The chain links TRBV9 to TRBJ2-5; D is unresolved. The CDR3 is 13 residues long. Germline V CDR1 and CDR2: SGDLS, YYNGEE. Trimming pared 0 bases from V and 4 bases from J, leaving 7 bases between. CDR3 in DNA: TGTGCCAGCAGCGTAGAGGGATCAGAGACCCAGTACTTC. It translates to CASSVEGSETQYF.

This clone was seen repeatedly, ten times or more. The chain couples TRBV14 to TRBJ2-5, with D unresolved. The CDR3 has 13 residues. V was cut by 4 bases and J by 2 bases, with 8 bases left in between. CDR1 is SGHDN and CDR2 is FVKESK in the germline V gene. CDR3 nucleotide sequence: TGTGCCAGCAGCCGCATAGCACAAGAGACCCAGTACTTC. As protein: CASSRIAQETQYF.

This clone has only a few counts. J is TRBJ2-2 and V is TRBV18; 11 bases align to TRBD2. After removal of 6 bases from V and 0 bases from J, the junction contained 0 bases not matched to a gene. Germline V gene data show CDR1 as KGHSH and CDR2 as LQKENI. The length of the CDR3 is 15 residues. This CDR3 reads CASSGLAANTGELFF. The CDR3 DNA follows: TGTGCCAGCTCGGGACTAGCGGCGAACACCGGGGAGCTGTTTTTT.

This chain joins TRBV6-1 and TRBJ1-5, with unresolved D. Trimming removed 2 bases at V and 7 bases at J, with 9 bases between. The CDR3 is made up of 13 amino acids. The germline V gene has CDR1 MNHNS and CDR2 SASEGT. CDR3 DNA sequence: TGTGCCAGCAGTGAACTCCTGGTACAGCCCCAGCATTTT. It encodes CASSELLVQPQHF.

The chain couples TRBV5-6 to TRBJ2-2; D gene uncertain. The CDR3 has 13 residues. V was clipped by 0 bases and J by 5 bases, with 5 bases between them. CDR1 is SGHDT, CDR2 YYEEEE, per germline. As DNA, the CDR3 is TGTGCCAGCAGCTTGGTCCGGACCGGGGAGCTGTTTTTT. Protein sequence: CASSLVRTGELFF. Full variable domain (outside the CDR3, taken from reference TRBV5-6 and TRBJ2-2): DAGVTQSPTHLIKTRGQQVTLRCSPKSGHDTVSWYQQALGQGPQFIFQYYEEEERQRGNFPDRFSGHQFPNYSSELNVNALLLGDSALYLCASSLVRTGELFFGEGSRLTVL.

The chain combines TRBV5-1 with TRBJ1-1, with 7 bases identical to TRBD1. The germline gives CDR1 SGHRS, CDR2 YFSETQ. Germline trimming cut 4 bases from V and 1 base from J; bases unmatched to any gene: 10. There are 16 residues in the CDR3. CDR3 coding DNA: TGCGCCAGCAGCCAGGGACAGCTCCACCCGAACACTGAAGCTTTCTTT. Translated: CASSQGQLHPNTEAFF.

This clone was detected a few times. V gene TRBV7-9 combines with J gene TRBJ2-1; 11 bases are a match to TRBD2. The ends lost 4 bases at V and 7 bases at J; junction bases unmatched: 12. Germline V CDR1 and CDR2: SEHNR, FQNEAQ (reference sequence). This CDR3 has 17 residues. The chain's CDR3 is CASSSPWGTSGGNEQFF. In DNA form, the CDR3 reads TGTGCCAGCAGCTCCCCGTGGGGGACTAGCGGTGGAAATGAGCAGTTCTTC.

The chain employs TRBV11-1 and TRBJ2-4; 8 nucleotides align to TRBD2. CDR3 length equals 16 residues. The V gene's germline CDR1 is SGHAT and CDR2 FQDESV (reference sequence). The V segment lost 5 bases and the J segment 0 bases; nucleotides outside the gene matches: 6. The CDR3, as DNA: TGTGCCAGCAGCCAGCGGGAGAATCGAGCCAAAAACATTCAGTACTTC. Protein sequence: CASSQRENRAKNIQYF.

V gene TRBV15 combines with J gene TRBJ1-5, with D perhaps matching TRBD1 (5 bases). The CDR3 has 15 amino acids. V was trimmed by 0 bases and J by 5 bases, leaving 11 bases between them. CDR1 LNHNV and CDR2 YYDKDF come from the germline V gene (reference sequence). The CDR3 region is CATSRERQLDQPQHF. The DNA of the CDR3 is TGTGCCACCAGCAGAGAGCGACAGCTCGATCAGCCCCAGCATTTT.

This clone was detected only a few times. V usage is TRBV7-2 and J usage is TRBJ2-2; unclear D gene. Germline values: CDR1 SGHTA, CDR2 FQGNSA. This CDR3 has 11 residues. V was pared by 6 bases and J by 3 bases, with 2 bases between. The CDR3, as DNA: TGTGCCAGCAGTGACACCGGGGAGCTGTTTTTT. Encoded protein: CASSDTGELFF.

This clone has only a few counts. V gene TRBV7-2 combines with J gene TRBJ2-7; D remains unclear. Trimming removed 4 bases at V and 3 bases at J, with 10 bases between. Germline CDR1 is SGHTA and CDR2 is FQGNSA. The CDR3 contains 13 residues. This CDR3 reads CASSSGPVYEQYF. In DNA form, the CDR3 reads TGTGCCAGCAGCTCCGGACCTGTCTACGAGCAGTACTTC.

In its sample, this clone was seen a few times. The J gene is TRBJ1-2, the V gene TRBV2, with 10 bases matching TRBD1. V dropped 6 bases and J dropped 5; count of bases not matched to a gene: 9. This CDR3 is built from 15 residues. CDR1 is SNHLY and CDR2 is FYNNEI in the germline V gene. CDR3 bases: TGTGCCAGCAGCCCCACAGGACAGGGGGGGTATGGCTACACCTTC. As protein: CASSPTGQGGYGYTF.

This clone showed up just once. The chain combines TRBV6-4 with TRBJ2-1; 10 nucleotides align to TRBD2. This CDR3 has 15 residues. Germline CDR1 and CDR2: MRHNA and SNTAGT. J was trimmed by 8 bases and V by 2 bases; bases with no gene match: 6. The CDR3 DNA is TGTGCCAGCAGTGACGGGAGCGGGGGGGTCGATGAGCAGTTCTTC. Encoded protein: CASSDGSGGVDEQFF.

The rearrangement uses TRBV6-6 and TRBJ2-5; D might be TRBD1 (5 bases). V was pared by 5 bases and J by 5 bases, with 12 bases between. The germline CDR1 and CDR2 sequences are MNHNY and SVGAGI (reference sequence). There are 13 residues in the CDR3. The DNA for the CDR3 is TGTGCCAGCAGTCCCAGGGTATCGGAGACCCAGTACTTC. It encodes CASSPRVSETQYF.

This clone was detected only a few times. The V and J genes are TRBV5-1 and TRBJ2-5; 13 nucleotides match TRBD2. J gave up 5 bases and V 2 bases, and 6 bases lay outside the gene matches. CDR3 length: 16 residues. Germline V gene sequence: CDR1 SGHRS, CDR2 YFSETQ. The CDR3 sequence is CASSLGLAGVRETQYF. CDR3 sequence (DNA): TGCGCCAGCAGCTTAGGACTAGCGGGAGTTCGGGAGACCCAGTACTTC.

This chain connects TRBV2 to TRBJ2-3; D is perhaps TRBD2 (6 bases). The germline gives CDR1 SNHLY, CDR2 FYNNEI. V lost 2 bases to trimming and J lost 6 bases, with 12 bases between them. There are 14 residues in the CDR3. CDR3 in DNA: TGTGCCAGCAGTGAAAACGCCCGGGGGGATACGCAGTATTTT. Encoded protein: CASSENARGDTQYF.